This is a list of T cell receptor beta chains from one sample in a study of cytomegalovirus exposure and HLA in healthy donors. Data came from immunoSEQ multiplex PCR; TCRdb stores just in-frame clones and leaves some out. The sample holds approximately 110,000 clones. Specimen: PBMCs. The receptors derive from a man aged 25-45 years in good health and CMV-seronegative. Each CDR3 is given without its conserved first and last residue.

V gene,CDR3 protein
TRBV5-1,ASSLGRGGQPQH
TRBV5-4,ASSSQLLAGGLYNEQF
TRBV19,ASSEDRGRGYT
TRBV19,ASSTQGAYEQY
TRBV5-4,ASSLDKGLLEQY
TRBV14,ASSSHPGLAGGDSYEQY
TRBV5-6,ASSFGGGAAPGNEQF
TRBV7-9,ASSPGTGERETQY
TRBV4-2,ASSQEGGVSGNTIY
TRBV2,ASRDRGETQY
TRBV9,ASSPRTSGYEQF
TRBV7-9,AIPREARGSGGYT
TRBV5-1,ASSLAAVAGDTGELF
TRBV5-1,ASSPRDSQETQY
TRBV5-4,ASSRRAGGGGNEQF
TRBV7-9,ASSSPGSNQPQH
TRBV5-1,ASLPQGAGTEAF
TRBV28,ASSLFGGSSNQPQH
TRBV5-4,ASSLEISGDSYGYT
TRBV7-2,ASSRQTSDRGYEQY
TRBV4-3,ASSQDQQGAWNEQF
TRBV6-5,ASSKTQEGLELF
TRBV4-1,ASSEGSGGNNEQF
TRBV28,ATKGGYGYT
TRBV4-3,ASSQGYRGGNEQF
TRBV2,ASNYGGDSYNEQF
TRBV7-6,ASSSHPRGVSYEQY
TRBV7-2,ASSLAELAGEETQY
TRBV9,ASSVENYQETQY
TRBV5-1,ASIGGLSTEAF
TRBV9,ASSSRQGAAYGYT
TRBV27,ASRRQRGYTDTQY
TRBV2,ASSETMRQGASGEKLF
TRBV30,AWSHPTDTQY
TRBV6-1,ASSEDQGNSYEQY
TRBV7-2,ASYSDWPENIQY
TRBV7-2,ASSFDRSPPLH
TRBV9,ASSVSGTASSYNEQF
TRBV6-1,ASSDGQGRVNTIY
TRBV2,ASSERARANQPQH
TRBV4-3,ASSHTGKTGNTIY
TRBV7-9,ASSARQGLVKNIQY
TRBV5-6,ASSFSPGGATNEQF
TRBV6-5,ASSYSTVHYEQY
TRBV12-5,ASGRGGRETQY
TRBV5-5,ASSLGVGANTIY
TRBV30,AWREQMNTEAF